This T cell receptor beta chain is drawn from a study of HIV-infected patients and healthy controls. This clonotype was seen repeatedly, ten times or more. Whole blood was used without fractionation, so all unsorted peripheral T cells were included. The CDR3 spans 18 residues. V was shortened by 4 bases and J by 0 bases, with 19 bases between the two germline ends. Germline V CDR1 and CDR2: KGHSH, LQKENI. 450 to 600 ng RNA was reverse transcribed with alpha and beta constant-region primers. Each of the alpha and beta chains got its own library through chain-specific third strand synthesis with indices. The SP2 site served as the priming point for second strand synthesis. TCRdb passed the 5' RACE reads through MiXCR, listing each CDR3 protein once. The sample consists of several thousand distinct CDR3 sequences, roughly 8% of them appearing once.

The chain is built from TRBV18 and TRBJ1-5; maybe TRBD1 (6 bases). The sequencing here drew on blood, taken before antiretroviral therapy. The clonotype comes from an adult with HIV infection. The donor label of this sample is uncertain. The DNA of the CDR3 is TGTGCCAGCTCACAAAGTGGGACACCAGGGCGTAGCAATCAGCCCCAGCATTTT. This codes for CASSQSGTPGRSNQPQHF.